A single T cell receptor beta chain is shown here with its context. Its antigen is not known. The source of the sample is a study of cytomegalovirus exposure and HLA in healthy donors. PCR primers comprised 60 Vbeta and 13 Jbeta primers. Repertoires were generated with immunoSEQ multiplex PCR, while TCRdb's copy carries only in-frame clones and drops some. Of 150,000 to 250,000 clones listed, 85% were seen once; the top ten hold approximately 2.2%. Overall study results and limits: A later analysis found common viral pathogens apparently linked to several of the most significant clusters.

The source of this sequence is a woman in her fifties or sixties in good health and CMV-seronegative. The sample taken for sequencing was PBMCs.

This CDR3 is CASSRTSGGYNEQFF. CDR3 nucleotide sequence: TGTGCCAGTAGTAGAACTAGCGGGGGATACAATGAGCAGTTCTTC. The rearrangement joins TRBV19 to TRBJ2-1, with 11 nucleotides matching TRBD2. The CDR3 is 15 amino acids. With V trimmed by 4 bases and J by 4 bases, 3 bases remained unmatched. The germline V gene encodes CDR1 LNHDA and CDR2 SQIVND (reference sequence).